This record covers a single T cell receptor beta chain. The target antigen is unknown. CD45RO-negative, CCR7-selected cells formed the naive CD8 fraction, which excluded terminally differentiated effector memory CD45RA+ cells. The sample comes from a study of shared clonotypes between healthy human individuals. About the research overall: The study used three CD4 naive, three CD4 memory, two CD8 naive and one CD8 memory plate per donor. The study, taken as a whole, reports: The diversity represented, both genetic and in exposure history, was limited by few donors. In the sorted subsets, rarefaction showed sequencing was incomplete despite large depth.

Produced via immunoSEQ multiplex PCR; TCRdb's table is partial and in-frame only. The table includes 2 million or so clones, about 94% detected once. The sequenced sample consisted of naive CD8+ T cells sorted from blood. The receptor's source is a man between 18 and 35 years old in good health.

This chain's CDR3 is CATSPNLREQYF. Here the CDR3 DNA reads TGTGCCACCAGCCCCAACCTGCGGGAGCAGTACTTC. This rearrangement joins TRBV15 to TRBJ2-7; D ambiguous. The CDR3 extends over 12 amino acids. Germline V CDR1 and CDR2: LNHNV, YYDKDF (reference sequence). V was shortened by 5 bases and J by 7 bases, with 12 bases between the two germline ends.